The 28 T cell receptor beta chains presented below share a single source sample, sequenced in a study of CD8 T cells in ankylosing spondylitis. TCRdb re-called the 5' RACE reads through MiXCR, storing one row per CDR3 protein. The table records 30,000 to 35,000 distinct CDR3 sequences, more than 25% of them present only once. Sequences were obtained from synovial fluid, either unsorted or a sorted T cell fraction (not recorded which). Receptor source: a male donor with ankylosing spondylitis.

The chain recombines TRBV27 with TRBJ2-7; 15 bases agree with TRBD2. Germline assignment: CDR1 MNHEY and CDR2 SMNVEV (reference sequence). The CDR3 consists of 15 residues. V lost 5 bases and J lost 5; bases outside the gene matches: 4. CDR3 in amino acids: CASSPGLAGGNEQYF. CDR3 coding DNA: TGTGCCAGCAGTCCGGGACTAGCGGGAGGAAACGAGCAGTACTTC.

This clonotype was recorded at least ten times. This CDR3 is CASSAIESYGYTF. In nucleotides, the CDR3 is TGTGCCAGTAGCGCGATAGAAAGCTATGGCTACACCTTC. The genes are TRBV19 and TRBJ1-2; D is unclear. Looked up from germline, CDR1 is LNHDA and CDR2 is SQIVND (reference sequence). The CDR3 has 13 residues. The V and J ends lost 6 bases and 4 bases respectively, with 12 bases between them.

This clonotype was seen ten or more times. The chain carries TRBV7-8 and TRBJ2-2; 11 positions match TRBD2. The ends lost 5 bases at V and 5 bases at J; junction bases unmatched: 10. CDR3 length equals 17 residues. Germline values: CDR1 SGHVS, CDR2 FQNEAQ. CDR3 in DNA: TGTGCCAGCAGCCAGCGGGGGTGGACTAGCGGGACCGGGGAGCTGTTTTTT. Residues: CASSQRGWTSGTGELFF.

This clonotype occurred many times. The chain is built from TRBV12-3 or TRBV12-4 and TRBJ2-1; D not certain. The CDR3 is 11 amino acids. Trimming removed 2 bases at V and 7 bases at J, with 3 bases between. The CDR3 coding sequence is TGTGCCAGCAGTTTAAGGAATGAGCAGTTCTTC. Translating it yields CASSLRNEQFF.

The CDR3 sequence: CASSLVGTPNQETQYF. In DNA form, the CDR3 reads TGTGCCAGCAGCTTAGTTGGAACACCCAACCAAGAGACCCAGTACTTC. The chain uses TRBV7-9 and TRBJ2-5, with D uncertain. The V end was cut by 1 base, the J end by 0 bases, with 12 bases between. The germline CDR1 and CDR2 sequences are SEHNR and FQNEAQ (reference sequence). This CDR3 has 16 residues. Using reference TRBV7-9 and TRBJ2-5 for the parts outside the CDR3, the full variable domain is DTGVSQNPRHKITKRGQNVTFRCDPISEHNRLYWYRQTLGQGPEFLTYFQNEAQLEKSRLLSDRFSAERPKGSFSTLEIQRTEQGDSAMYLCASSLVGTPNQETQYFGPGTRLLVL.

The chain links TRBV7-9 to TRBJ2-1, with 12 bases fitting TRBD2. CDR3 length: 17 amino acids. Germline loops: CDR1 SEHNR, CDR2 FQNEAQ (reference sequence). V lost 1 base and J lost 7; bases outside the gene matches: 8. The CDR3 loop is CASSLVGRLAGVNEQFF. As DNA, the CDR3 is TGTGCCAGCAGCTTAGTAGGCAGACTAGCGGGAGTTAATGAGCAGTTCTTC.

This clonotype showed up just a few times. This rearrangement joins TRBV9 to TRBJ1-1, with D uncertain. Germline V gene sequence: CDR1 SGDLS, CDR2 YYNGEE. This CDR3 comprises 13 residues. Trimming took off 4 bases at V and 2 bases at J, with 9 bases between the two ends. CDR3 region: CASSPLRNTEAFF. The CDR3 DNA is TGTGCCAGCAGCCCACTACGTAACACTGAAGCTTTCTTT.

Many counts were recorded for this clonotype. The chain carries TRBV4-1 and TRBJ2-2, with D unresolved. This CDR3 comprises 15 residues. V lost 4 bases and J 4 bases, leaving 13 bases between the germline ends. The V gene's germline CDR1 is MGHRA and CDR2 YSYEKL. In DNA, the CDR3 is TGCGCCAGCAGCCCGAACTTGGCTTCCACCGGGGAGCTGTTTTTT. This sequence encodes CASSPNLASTGELFF.

The CDR3 sequence: CAWSMGPSYEQYF. DNA for the CDR3: TGTGCCTGGAGTATGGGACCTAGCTACGAGCAGTACTTC. The chain couples TRBV30 to TRBJ2-7, with D possibly called TRBD1 or TRBD2 (5 bases each). CDR1 is GTSNPN and CDR2 is SVGIG in the germline V gene (reference sequence). The CDR3 consists of 13 residues. The V end was cut by 2 bases, the J end by 3 bases, with 11 bases between.

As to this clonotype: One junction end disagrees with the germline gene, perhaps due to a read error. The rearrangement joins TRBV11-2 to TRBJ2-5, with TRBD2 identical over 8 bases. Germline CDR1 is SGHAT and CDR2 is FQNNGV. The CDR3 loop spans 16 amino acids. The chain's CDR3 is CASSPRLAGPQETQYF. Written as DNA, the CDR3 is TGTGCCAGCAGCCCCAGGTTAGCGGGACCGCAAGAGACCCAGTATTTC.

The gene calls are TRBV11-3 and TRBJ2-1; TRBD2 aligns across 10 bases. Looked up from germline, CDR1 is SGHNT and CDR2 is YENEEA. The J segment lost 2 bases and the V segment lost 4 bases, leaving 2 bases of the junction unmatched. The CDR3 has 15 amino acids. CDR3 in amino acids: CASSSLAGAYNEQFF. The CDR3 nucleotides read TGTGCCAGCAGCTCCCTAGCGGGAGCCTACAATGAGCAGTTCTTC.

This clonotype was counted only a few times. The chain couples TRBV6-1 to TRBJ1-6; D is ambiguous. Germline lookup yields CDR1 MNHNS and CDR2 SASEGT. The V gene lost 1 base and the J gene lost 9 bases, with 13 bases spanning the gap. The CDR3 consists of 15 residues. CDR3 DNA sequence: TGTGCCAGCAGTGAAGAGGACGCCGCAATTTCACCCCTCCACTTT. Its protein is CASSEEDAAISPLHF.

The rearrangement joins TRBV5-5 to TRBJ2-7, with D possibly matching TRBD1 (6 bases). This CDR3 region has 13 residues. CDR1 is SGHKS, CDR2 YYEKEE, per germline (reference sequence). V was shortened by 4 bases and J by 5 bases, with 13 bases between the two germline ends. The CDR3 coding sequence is TGTGCCAGCAGCGGCCCAGGGGTCCACGAGCAGTACTTC. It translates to CASSGPGVHEQYF.

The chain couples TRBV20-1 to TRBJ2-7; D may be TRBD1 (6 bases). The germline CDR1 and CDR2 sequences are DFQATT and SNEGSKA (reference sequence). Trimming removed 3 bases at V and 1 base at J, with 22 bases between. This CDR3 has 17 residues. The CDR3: CSASSTRGIGLSYEQYF. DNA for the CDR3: TGCAGTGCTAGTTCGACAAGGGGGATCGGACTTTCCTACGAGCAGTACTTC.

Here the CDR3 reads CASSRGPSGDTQYF. CDR3 nucleotides: TGCGCCAGCAGCCGTGGGCCTTCCGGGGATACGCAGTATTTT. The genes are TRBV5-1 and TRBJ2-3, with D hard to call. V was trimmed by 4 bases and J by 6 bases, leaving 15 bases between them. The CDR3 extends over 14 amino acids. Germline-derived CDR1 and CDR2 are SGHRS and YFSETQ.

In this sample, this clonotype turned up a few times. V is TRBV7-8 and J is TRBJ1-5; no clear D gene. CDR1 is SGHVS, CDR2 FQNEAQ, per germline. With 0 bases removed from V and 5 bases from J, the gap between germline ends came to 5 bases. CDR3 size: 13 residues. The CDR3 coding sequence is TGTGCCAGCAGCTTAGCCCCTTATCAGCCCCAGCATTTT. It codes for CASSLAPYQPQHF.

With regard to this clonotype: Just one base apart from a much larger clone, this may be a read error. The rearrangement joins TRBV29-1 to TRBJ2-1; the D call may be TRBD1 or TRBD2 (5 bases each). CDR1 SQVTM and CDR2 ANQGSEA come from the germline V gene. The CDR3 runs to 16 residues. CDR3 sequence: CSVEAGDRSSYNELFF. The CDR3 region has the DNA TGCAGCGTTGAAGCCGGGGACCGCAGCTCCTACAATGAGCTGTTCTTC.

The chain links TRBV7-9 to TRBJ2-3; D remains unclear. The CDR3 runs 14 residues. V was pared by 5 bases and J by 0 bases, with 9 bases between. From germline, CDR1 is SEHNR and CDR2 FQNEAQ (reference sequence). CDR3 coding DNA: TGTGCCAGCAGCCCGCCTACTAGCACAGATACGCAGTATTTT. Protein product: CASSPPTSTDTQYF.

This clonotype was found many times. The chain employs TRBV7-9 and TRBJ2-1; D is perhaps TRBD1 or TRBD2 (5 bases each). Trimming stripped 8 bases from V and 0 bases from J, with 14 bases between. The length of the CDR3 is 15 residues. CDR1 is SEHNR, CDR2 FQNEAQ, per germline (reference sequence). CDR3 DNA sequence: TGTGCCAGCGAGCCCCTGGGGGACTCCTACAATGAGCAGTTCTTC. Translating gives CASEPLGDSYNEQFF.

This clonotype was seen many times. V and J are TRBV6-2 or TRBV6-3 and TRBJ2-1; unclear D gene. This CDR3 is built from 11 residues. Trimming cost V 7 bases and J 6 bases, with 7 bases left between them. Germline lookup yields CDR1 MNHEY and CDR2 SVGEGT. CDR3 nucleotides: TGTGCCAGCACTCATGGCAATGAGCAGTTCTTC. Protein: CASTHGNEQFF.

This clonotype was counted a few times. CDR3 nucleotide sequence: TGCAGCGTTAACGGACAGCACAATGAGCAGTTCTTC. Translation: CSVNGQHNEQFF. The rearrangement joins TRBV29-1 to TRBJ2-1; D may be TRBD1 (6 bases). Germline V gives CDR1 SQVTM, CDR2 ANQGSEA. CDR3 length: 12 amino acids. Deletions cut 5 bases from V and 5 bases from J, with 10 bases between.

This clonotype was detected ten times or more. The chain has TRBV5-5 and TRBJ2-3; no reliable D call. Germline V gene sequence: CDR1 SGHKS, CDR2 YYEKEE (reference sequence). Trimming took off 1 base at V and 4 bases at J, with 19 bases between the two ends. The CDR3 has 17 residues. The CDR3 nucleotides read TGTGCCAGCAGCTTGTACAATATGGCCGTGCGGCCAGATACGCAGTATTTT. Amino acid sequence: CASSLYNMAVRPDTQYF.

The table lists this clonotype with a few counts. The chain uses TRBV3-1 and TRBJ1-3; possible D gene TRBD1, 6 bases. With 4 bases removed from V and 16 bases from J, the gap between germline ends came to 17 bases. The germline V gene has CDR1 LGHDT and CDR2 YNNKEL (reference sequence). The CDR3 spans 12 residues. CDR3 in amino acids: CASSPGPGTWYF. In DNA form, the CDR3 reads TGTGCCAGCAGCCCCGGACCCGGGACATGGTATTTT. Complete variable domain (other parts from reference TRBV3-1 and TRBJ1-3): DTAVSQTPKYLVTQMGNDKSIKCEQNLGHDTMYWYKQDSKKFLKIMFSYNNKELIINETVPNRFSPKSPDKAHLNLHINSLELGDSAVYFCASSPGPGTWYFGEGSWLTVV.

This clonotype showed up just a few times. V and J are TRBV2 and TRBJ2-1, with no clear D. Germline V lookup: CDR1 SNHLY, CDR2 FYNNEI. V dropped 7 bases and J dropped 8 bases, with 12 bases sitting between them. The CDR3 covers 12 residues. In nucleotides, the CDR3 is TGTGCCAGCACCGAGTGGGGTGATGAGCAGTTCTTC. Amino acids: CASTEWGDEQFF.

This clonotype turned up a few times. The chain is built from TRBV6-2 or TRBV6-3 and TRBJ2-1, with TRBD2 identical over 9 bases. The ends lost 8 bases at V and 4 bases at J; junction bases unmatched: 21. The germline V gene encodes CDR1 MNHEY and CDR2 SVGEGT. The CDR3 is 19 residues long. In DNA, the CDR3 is TGTGCCAGCTGGACATTTGGGACTAGCTCCCCTGGGGTTTACAATGAGCAGTTCTTC. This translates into CASWTFGTSSPGVYNEQFF.

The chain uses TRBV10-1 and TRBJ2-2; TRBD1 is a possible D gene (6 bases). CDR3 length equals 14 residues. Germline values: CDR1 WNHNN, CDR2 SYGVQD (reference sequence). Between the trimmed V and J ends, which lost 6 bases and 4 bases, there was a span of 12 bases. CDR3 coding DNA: TGCGCCAGCAGAGAGGACAGTATCACCGGGGAGCTGTTTTTT. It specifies CASREDSITGELFF.

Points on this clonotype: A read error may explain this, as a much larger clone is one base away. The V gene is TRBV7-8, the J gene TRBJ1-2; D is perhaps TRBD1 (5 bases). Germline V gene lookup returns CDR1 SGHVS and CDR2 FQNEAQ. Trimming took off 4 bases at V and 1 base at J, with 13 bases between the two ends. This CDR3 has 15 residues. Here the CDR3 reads CASSSSRAYNYGYTF. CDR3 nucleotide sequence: TGTGCCAGCAGCTCTTCCAGGGCATATAACTATGGCTACACCTTC. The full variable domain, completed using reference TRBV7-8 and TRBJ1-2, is GAGVSQSPRYKVAKRGQDVALRCDPISGHVSLFWYQQALGQGPEFLTYFQNEAQLDKSGLPSDRFFAERPEGSVSTLKIQRTQQEDSAVYLCASSSSRAYNYGYTFGSGTRLTVV.

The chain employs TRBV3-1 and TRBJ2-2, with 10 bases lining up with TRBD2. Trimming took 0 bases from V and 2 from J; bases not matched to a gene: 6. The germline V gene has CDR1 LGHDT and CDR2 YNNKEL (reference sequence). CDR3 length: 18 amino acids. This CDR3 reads CASSQDYLAGDNTGELFF. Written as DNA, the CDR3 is TGTGCCAGCAGCCAAGATTACCTAGCGGGAGACAACACCGGGGAGCTGTTTTTT.